This T cell receptor (beta chain) is drawn from a study of sequential checkpoint blockade in melanoma. The overall study: After both sequences, patients received maintenance nivolumab.

Produced via immunoSEQ multiplex PCR; TCRdb's table is partial and in-frame only. The sample lists 25,000 to 30,000 clones; roughly 80% were seen once. As to treatment: randomized to nivolumab then ipilimumab (arm A) or the reverse (arm B). Sorted cells were live CD3+CD8+, lacking CD19 and CD56, from PBMCs. Trimming pared 3 bases from V and 0 bases from J, leaving 11 bases between. The CDR3 runs to 16 residues. Germline assignment: CDR1 MGHRA and CDR2 YSYEKL. The chain combines TRBV4-1 with TRBJ2-2; D may be TRBD2 (6 bases). Sequenced material: CD8+ T cells sorted from blood (inferred from file names), taken from a patient given nivolumab and ipilimumab in sequence. The TCR sequence derives from a human donor with melanoma. CDR3 bases: TGCGCCAGCAGCCAGGAGGGAGACCCGAACACCGGGGAGCTGTTTTTT. Protein: CASSQEGDPNTGELFF.